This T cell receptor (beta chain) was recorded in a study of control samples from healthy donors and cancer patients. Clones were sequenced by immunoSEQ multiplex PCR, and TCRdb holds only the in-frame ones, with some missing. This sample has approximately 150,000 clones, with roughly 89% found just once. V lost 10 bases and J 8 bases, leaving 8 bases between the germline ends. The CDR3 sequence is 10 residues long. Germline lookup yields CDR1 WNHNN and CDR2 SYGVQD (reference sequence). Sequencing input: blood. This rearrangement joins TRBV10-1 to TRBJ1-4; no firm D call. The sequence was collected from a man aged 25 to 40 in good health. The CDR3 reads CATSLEKLFF. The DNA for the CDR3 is TGCGCCACCTCACTCGAAAAACTGTTTTTT.